This T cell receptor beta chain was obtained from a study of T cells after yellow fever vaccination. This clonotype was observed many times. TCRdb re-called the 5' RACE reads through MiXCR, storing one row per CDR3 protein. The sample has around 330,000 distinct CDR3 sequences; roughly 3.5% are singletons. Trimming removed 7 bases at V and 0 bases at J, with 6 bases between. CDR1 and CDR2 (germline): DFQATT, SNEGSKA (reference sequence). The CDR3 has 11 residues. V gene TRBV20-1 combines with J gene TRBJ1-2; no clear D gene. Sequenced material: PBMCs, taken on the day of the yellow fever booster vaccination. The receptor's source is a man younger than 35 who received the YFV17D yellow fever vaccine. The CDR3 here is CSVHANYGYTF. The CDR3 nucleotides read TGCAGTGTCCACGCTAACTATGGCTACACCTTC.